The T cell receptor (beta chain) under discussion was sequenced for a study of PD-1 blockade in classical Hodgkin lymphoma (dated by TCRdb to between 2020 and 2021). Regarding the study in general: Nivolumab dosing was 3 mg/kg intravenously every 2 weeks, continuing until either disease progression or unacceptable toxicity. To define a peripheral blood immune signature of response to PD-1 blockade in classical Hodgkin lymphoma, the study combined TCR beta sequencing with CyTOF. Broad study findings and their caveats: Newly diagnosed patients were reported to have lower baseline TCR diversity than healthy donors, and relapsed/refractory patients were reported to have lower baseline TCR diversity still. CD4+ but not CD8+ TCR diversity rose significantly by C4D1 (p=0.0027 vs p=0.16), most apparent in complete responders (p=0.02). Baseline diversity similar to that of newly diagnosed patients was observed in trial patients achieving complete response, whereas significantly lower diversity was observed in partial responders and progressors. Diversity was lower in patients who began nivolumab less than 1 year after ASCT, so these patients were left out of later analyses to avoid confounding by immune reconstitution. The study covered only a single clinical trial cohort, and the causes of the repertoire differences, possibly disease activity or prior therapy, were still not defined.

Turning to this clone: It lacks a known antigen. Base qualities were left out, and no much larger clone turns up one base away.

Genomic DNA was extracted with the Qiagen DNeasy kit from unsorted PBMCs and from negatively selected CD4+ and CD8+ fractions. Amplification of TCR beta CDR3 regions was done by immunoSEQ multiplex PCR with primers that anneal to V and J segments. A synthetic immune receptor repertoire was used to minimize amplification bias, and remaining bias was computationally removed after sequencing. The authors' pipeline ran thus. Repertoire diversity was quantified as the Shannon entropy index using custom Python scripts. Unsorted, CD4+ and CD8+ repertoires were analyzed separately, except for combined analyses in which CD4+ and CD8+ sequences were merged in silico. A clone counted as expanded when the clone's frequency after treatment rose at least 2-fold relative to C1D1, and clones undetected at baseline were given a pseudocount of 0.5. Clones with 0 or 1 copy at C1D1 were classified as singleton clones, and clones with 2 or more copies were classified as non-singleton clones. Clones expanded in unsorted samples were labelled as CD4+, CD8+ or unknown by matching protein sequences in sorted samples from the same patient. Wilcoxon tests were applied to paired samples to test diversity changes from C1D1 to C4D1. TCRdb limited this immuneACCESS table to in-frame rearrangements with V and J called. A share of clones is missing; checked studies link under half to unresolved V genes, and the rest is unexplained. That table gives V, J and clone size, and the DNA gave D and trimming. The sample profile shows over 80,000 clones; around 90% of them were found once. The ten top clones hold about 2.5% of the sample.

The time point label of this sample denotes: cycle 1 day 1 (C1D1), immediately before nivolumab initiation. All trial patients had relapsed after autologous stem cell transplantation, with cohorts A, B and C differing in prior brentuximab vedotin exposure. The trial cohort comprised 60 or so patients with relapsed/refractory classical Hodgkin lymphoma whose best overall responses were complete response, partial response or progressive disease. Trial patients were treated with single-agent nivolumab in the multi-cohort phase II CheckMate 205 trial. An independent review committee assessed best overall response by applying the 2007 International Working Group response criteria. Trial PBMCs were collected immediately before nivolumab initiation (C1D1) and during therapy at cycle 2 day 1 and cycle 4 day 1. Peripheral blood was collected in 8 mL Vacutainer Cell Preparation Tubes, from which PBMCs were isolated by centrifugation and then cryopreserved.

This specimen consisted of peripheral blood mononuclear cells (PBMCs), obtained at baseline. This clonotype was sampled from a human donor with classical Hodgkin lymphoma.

The CDR3 protein is CASSPRGLTYNEQFF. The nucleotides read TGTGCCAGCAGCCCGCGGGGGCTGACCTACAATGAGCAGTTCTTC. The chain couples TRBV9 to TRBJ2-1; a weak D assignment points to TRBD2 (7 bases agree). The germline V gene provides CDR1 SGDLS and CDR2 YYNGEE. The CDR3 has 15 amino acids, counting the end cysteine and phenylalanine. Only the CDR3 DNA stays, 45 bases, in frame from base 1. V is shortened by 4 bases, J by 2 bases, and the region joining them spans 13 bases.